Below are 22 T cell receptor beta chains sequenced from a single sample in a study of blood T cell repertoires in COVID-19. The method was immunoSEQ multiplex PCR; TCRdb's version includes in-frame clones alone and lacks a portion of them. This sample yields tens of thousands of clones, of which 88% are seen a single time; around 15% belongs to the top ten. Sequenced input: peripheral blood. These receptors were collected from a man aged 65 to 85 with acute or convalescent COVID-19.

The V call is TRBV7-9, the J call TRBJ2-7; weak D call: TRBD2 (5 bases). CDR3 length: 13 residues. Germline lookup yields CDR1 SEHNR and CDR2 FQNEAQ (reference sequence). V was pared by 3 bases and J by 0 bases, with 6 bases between. Here the CDR3 DNA reads TGTGCCAGCAGCTTGAGGGACTCCTACGAGCAGTACTTC. Protein sequence: CASSLRDSYEQYF.

CDR3 amino acids: CATRRDSGIGEQYF. The CDR3 bases are TGTGCCACCAGGCGTGATAGCGGGATAGGCGAGCAGTACTTC. The chain has TRBV7-2 and TRBJ2-7; 8 bases map to TRBD2. CDR3 length: 14 amino acids. CDR1 and CDR2 from the germline V gene are SGHTA and FQGNSA. Losses at the gene ends were 10 bases for V and 6 bases for J; bases not matched to a gene: 14. Supplemented by reference TRBV7-2 and TRBJ2-7, the full variable domain reads GAGVSQSPSNKVTEKGKDVELRCDPISGHTALYWYRQSLGQGLEFLIYFQGNSAPDKSGLPSDRFSAERTGGSVSTLTIQRTQQEDSAVYLCATRRDSGIGEQYFGPGTRLTVT.

This sequence joins TRBV2 and TRBJ2-6; 7 bases fit TRBD1. The CDR3 runs 16 residues. Germline V gives CDR1 SNHLY, CDR2 FYNNEI. With 4 bases clipped from V and 2 bases from J, the junction kept 5 bases outside the gene matches. Here the CDR3 reads CASSVEQGTGANVLTF. CDR3 DNA sequence: TGTGCCAGCAGTGTGGAACAGGGGACTGGGGCCAACGTCCTGACTTTC.

The chain couples TRBV7-3 to TRBJ2-3, with TRBD2 identical over 11 bases. J lost 0 bases, V lost 5 bases, and 7 bases had no gene match. The CDR3 sequence is 17 residues long. Germline loops: CDR1 SGHTA, CDR2 FQGTGA. In DNA form, the CDR3 reads TGTGCCAGCAGCCTTACTCTAGCGGGAGGCAGCACAGATACGCAGTATTTT. Its translation: CASSLTLAGGSTDTQYF.

The V gene is TRBV5-1, the J gene TRBJ2-4; weak D call: TRBD1 (6 bases). Germline lookup yields CDR1 SGHRS and CDR2 YFSETQ. V was trimmed by 7 bases and J by 6 bases, leaving 11 bases between them. CDR3 size: 12 residues. The chain's CDR3 is CASSGQRNIQYF. The CDR3 bases are TGCGCCAGCTCCGGACAGAGAAACATTCAGTACTTC.

Only one count was recorded for this clone. The V and J genes are TRBV13 and TRBJ2-7; 7 bases align to TRBD1. The CDR3 loop spans 15 amino acids. CDR1 and CDR2 from the germline V gene are PRHDT and FYEKMQ (reference sequence). Trimming at V came to 5 bases and at J to 4 bases, leaving 11 bases not matched to a gene. CDR3 protein: CASSLWDSGLYEQYF. CDR3 nucleotides: TGTGCCAGCAGCCTCTGGGACAGCGGATTATACGAGCAGTACTTC.

In this sample, this clone turned up once. The J gene is TRBJ1-1, the V gene TRBV12-3 or TRBV12-4, with D possibly TRBD1 on 5 matching bases. The germline V and J ends were trimmed by 3 bases and 8 bases, with 10 bases remaining between them. The CDR3 length is 12 residues. The CDR3 is CASSFSQGEAFF. DNA of the CDR3: TGTGCCAGCAGTTTCTCCCAGGGAGAAGCTTTCTTT.

The genes are TRBV6-5 and TRBJ2-1, with D maybe TRBD1 (6 bases). V was clipped by 6 bases and J by 0 bases, with 12 bases between them. CDR1 is MNHEY, CDR2 SVGAGI, per germline. The CDR3 has 15 residues. The chain's CDR3 is CASRLRGSSYNEQFF. The CDR3 DNA reads TGTGCCAGCAGGCTTAGGGGGAGCTCCTACAATGAGCAGTTCTTC.

The gene calls are TRBV27 and TRBJ2-1; a possible D gene is TRBD2 (5 bases). The ends were cut back, 3 bases at V and 10 bases at J, with 13 bases in the middle. Germline V gene lookup returns CDR1 MNHEY and CDR2 SMNVEV (reference sequence). This CDR3 has 13 amino acids. The CDR3 reads CASSFLEGAEQFF. The CDR3 bases are TGTGCCAGCAGTTTTCTCGAGGGTGCAGAGCAGTTCTTC.

V gene TRBV5-1 combines with J gene TRBJ2-7, with TRBD1 identical over 10 bases. The CDR3 spans 14 residues. Germline V gene lookup returns CDR1 SGHRS and CDR2 YFSETQ. V gave up 4 bases and J gave up 5 bases; unmatched junction bases: 6. The CDR3 region has the DNA TGCGCCAGCAGCCAAGACAGGGGGCGCAACGAGCAGTACTTC. Protein sequence: CASSQDRGRNEQYF.

DNA for the CDR3: TGTGCCAGCAGCATGAGGGACAGGGCTGAAGCTTTCTTT. Translated: CASSMRDRAEAFF. The gene calls are TRBV13 and TRBJ1-1, with TRBD1 matching 9 bases. The length of the CDR3 is 13 residues. J gave up 6 bases and V 5 bases, and 4 bases lay outside the gene matches. Germline V lookup: CDR1 PRHDT, CDR2 FYEKMQ (reference sequence).

This chain uses TRBV6-5 with TRBJ1-4; TRBD1 matches 8 bases. This CDR3 has 15 residues. Germline CDR1 is MNHEY and CDR2 is SVGAGI. After removal of 6 bases from V and 5 bases from J, the junction contained 8 bases not matched to a gene. The CDR3, as DNA: TGTGCCAGCAGGAGAACAGGGGGAGAGAATGAAAAACTGTTTTTT. It specifies CASRRTGGENEKLFF.

This clone was detected only once. CDR3 sequence (DNA): TGCGCCAGCAGCCAAACCGGGACAGGGGTCGGCTACACCTTC. Translating gives CASSQTGTGVGYTF. The chain carries TRBV4-3 and TRBJ1-2; 10 bases match TRBD1. Germline V gene sequence: CDR1 LGHNA, CDR2 YSLEER. The CDR3 extends over 14 amino acids. With V trimmed by 2 bases and J by 8 bases, 5 bases remained unmatched.

This clone was recorded once. The V call is TRBV6-5, the J call TRBJ1-1, with D possibly being TRBD1 (6 bases). With 6 bases removed from V and 3 bases from J, the gap between germline ends came to 11 bases. Germline V gives CDR1 MNHEY, CDR2 SVGAGI. The CDR3 contains 13 residues. Written as DNA, the CDR3 is TGTGCCAGCAGGCTACAGGGTGACACTGAAGCTTTCTTT. Its protein is CASRLQGDTEAFF.

V gene TRBV7-9 combines with J gene TRBJ2-1; D uncertain. With 1 base removed from V and 5 bases from J, the gap between germline ends came to 3 bases. This CDR3 region has 12 residues. The germline CDR1 and CDR2 sequences are SEHNR and FQNEAQ (reference sequence). The CDR3 loop reads CASSLVNNEQFF. CDR3 sequence (DNA): TGTGCCAGCAGCTTAGTAAACAATGAGCAGTTCTTC.

The chain combines TRBV5-1 with TRBJ2-1; 7 nucleotides line up with TRBD2. Germline V gene sequence: CDR1 SGHRS, CDR2 YFSETQ. Trimming removed 4 bases from V and 0 bases from J; junction bases left unmatched: 4. This CDR3 is built from 15 residues. CDR3 sequence (DNA): TGCGCCAGCAGCGGGAGGACTAGCTCCTACAATGAGCAGTTCTTC. Its protein product is CASSGRTSSYNEQFF.

The chain links TRBV19 to TRBJ1-2, with TRBD1 matching over 7 bases. V lost 7 bases, J lost 3 bases, and 8 bases stayed unmatched. Germline V gene lookup returns CDR1 LNHDA and CDR2 SQIVND (reference sequence). The CDR3 has 14 residues. CDR3 bases: TGTGCCAGTATTCGGGACAGCGGATACTATGGCTACACCTTC. This translates into CASIRDSGYYGYTF.

The chain links TRBV11-2 to TRBJ2-4; D gene uncertain. This CDR3 contains 13 residues. Germline CDR1 and CDR2: SGHAT and FQNNGV. V was pared by 5 bases and J by 5 bases, with 10 bases between. The DNA for the CDR3 is TGTGCCAGCAGCCCAAGCATCCAAAACATTCAGTACTTC. Translation gives CASSPSIQNIQYF.

The chain links TRBV24-1 to TRBJ2-7, with D perhaps matching TRBD2 (6 bases). CDR3 length: 13 amino acids. From germline, CDR1 is KGHDR and CDR2 SFDVKD. Trimming cost V 4 bases and J 3 bases, with 9 bases left between them. The CDR3 is CATSEGTFYEQYF. The CDR3 coding sequence is TGTGCCACCAGTGAGGGGACTTTCTACGAGCAGTACTTC.

The gene calls are TRBV7-2 and TRBJ1-5; D gene unclear. The germline V and J ends were trimmed by 2 bases and 5 bases, with 7 bases remaining between them. The CDR3 has 13 amino acids. Per germline, CDR1 SGHTA and CDR2 FQGNSA. The CDR3 DNA reads as TGTGCCAGCAGCTTATCCCTCTATCAGCCCCAGCATTTT. Its translation: CASSLSLYQPQHF. Complete variable domain (other parts from reference TRBV7-2 and TRBJ1-5): GAGVSQSPSNKVTEKGKDVELRCDPISGHTALYWYRQSLGQGLEFLIYFQGNSAPDKSGLPSDRFSAERTGGSVSTLTIQRTQQEDSAVYLCASSLSLYQPQHFGDGTRLSIL.

The V call is TRBV5-4, the J call TRBJ2-2, with a weak D call TRBD2 (5 bases). CDR1 is SGHNT and CDR2 is YYREEE in the germline V gene (reference sequence). V was trimmed by 2 bases and J by 0 bases, leaving 8 bases between them. This CDR3 is built from 15 residues. CDR3 residues: CASSLKLANTGELFF. In DNA form, the CDR3 reads TGTGCCAGCAGCTTAAAACTAGCGAACACCGGGGAGCTGTTTTTT.

The chain has TRBV2 and TRBJ1-4, with TRBD1 matching over 8 bases. The CDR3 totals 17 residues. Germline V gives CDR1 SNHLY, CDR2 FYNNEI. V shed 3 bases, J shed 0 bases, and the junction held 6 bases outside the gene matches. In nucleotides, the CDR3 is TGTGCCAGCAGTGACCGGGACAGGATAACAACTAATGAAAAACTGTTTTTT. Residues: CASSDRDRITTNEKLFF.